The 18 T cell receptor beta chains below come from one sample, sequenced in a study of T cell repertoires in cytomegalovirus infection. TCRdb redid the calling of the reads with MiXCR, one entry per CDR3 protein. The table has about 740,000 distinct CDR3 sequences, 35% to 45% seen once. Sample: PBMCs. The source is a human donor in good health (CMV status not recorded). Some clones in this sample may be carry-over from other donors' samples.

This clonotype came up a few times. The rearrangement links TRBV6-6 to TRBJ1-1; tentatively, D is TRBD1 (6 bases). V was clipped by 4 bases and J by 0 bases, with 9 bases between them. Germline V CDR1 and CDR2: MNHNY, SVGAGI (reference sequence). The CDR3 runs to 14 residues. The CDR3 reads CASSWDTMNTEAFF. CDR3 DNA sequence: TGTGCCAGCAGTTGGGACACCATGAACACTGAAGCTTTCTTT.

This chain connects TRBV29-1 to TRBJ2-7; 7 bases agree with TRBD1. Per germline, CDR1 SQVTM and CDR2 ANQGSEA. CDR3 size: 13 residues. V trimming: 4 bases; J trimming: 3 bases; junction bases outside the gene matches: 6. The CDR3 region is CSVGAGGNYEQYF. As DNA, the CDR3 is TGCAGCGTTGGGGCAGGGGGTAACTACGAGCAGTACTTC.

The J gene is TRBJ2-7, the V gene TRBV6-5; 8 nucleotides match TRBD1. V shed 2 bases and J 2 bases; nucleotides not matched to a gene: 8. CDR1 is MNHEY, CDR2 SVGAGI, per germline. The CDR3 totals 16 residues. The CDR3, as DNA: TGTGCCAGCAGTTACGCCCTGGGACAGGCCACCTACGAGCAGTACTTC. This sequence encodes CASSYALGQATYEQYF.

The chain carries TRBV28 and TRBJ2-1; 7 bases map to TRBD1. The V gene end was trimmed by 3 bases and the J gene end by 0 bases; junction bases not matched to a gene: 5. This CDR3 region has 16 residues. The germline V gene encodes CDR1 MDHEN and CDR2 SYDVKM. The CDR3 nucleotides read TGTGCCAGCAGTTTGGACAGGTCTTACTCCTACAATGAGCAGTTCTTC. This sequence encodes CASSLDRSYSYNEQFF. The variable domain in full, with the rest retrieved from reference TRBV28 and TRBJ2-1, is DVKVTQSSRYLVKRTGEKVFLECVQDMDHENMFWYRQDPGLGLRLIYFSYDVKMKEKGDIPEGYSVSREKKERFSLILESASTNQTSMYLCASSLDRSYSYNEQFFGPGTRLTVL.

This clonotype has a handful of counts. The chain is built from TRBV19 and TRBJ2-7, with D tentatively TRBD1 (6 bases). The V end was cut by 1 base, the J end by 3 bases, with 10 bases between. Germline V CDR1 and CDR2: LNHDA, SQIVND (reference sequence). CDR3 length equals 14 residues. In nucleotides, the CDR3 is TGTGCCAGTAGTATAGGCGGACAGATCTACGAGCAGTACTTC. As protein: CASSIGGQIYEQYF. Looking up the rest from reference TRBV19 and TRBJ2-7 gives the full variable domain: DGGITQSPKYLFRKEGQNVTLSCEQNLNHDAMYWYRQDPGQGLRLIYYSQIVNDFQKGDIAEGYSVSREKKESFPLTVTSAQKNPTAFYLCASSIGGQIYEQYFGPGTRLTVT.

The chain couples TRBV2 to TRBJ1-2; D is perhaps TRBD1 (6 bases). Germline V gene sequence: CDR1 SNHLY, CDR2 FYNNEI. V lost 3 bases and J 5 bases, leaving 13 bases between the germline ends. The CDR3 covers 14 residues. The CDR3 coding sequence is TGTGCCAGCAGTGACAGGACAGCCAATTATGGCTACACCTTC. This translates into CASSDRTANYGYTF.

This clonotype has just one count. This CDR3 fails to terminate in the conserved phenylalanine or tryptophan, so it likely reflects a read error. The V gene is TRBV11-3, the J gene TRBJ2-7, with D unresolved. The CDR3 spans 16 residues. The V gene lost 1 base and the J gene lost 2 bases, with 15 bases spanning the gap. The germline gives CDR1 SGHNT, CDR2 YENEEA. For the CDR3, the DNA is TGTGCCAGCAGCTTAGTACCCATCGGGTACCCCTACGAGCAGTACTTA. Its translation is CASSLVPIGYPYEQYL.

Ten or more counts support this clonotype. J is TRBJ1-5 and V is TRBV7-2; tentative D call: TRBD1 (5 bases). The CDR3 runs 16 residues. Germline assignment: CDR1 SGHTA and CDR2 FQGNSA. Trimming removed 4 bases at V and 4 bases at J, with 17 bases between. In DNA, the CDR3 is TGTGCCAGCAGCTCCCAACCCCGGGCAGGGAATCAGCCCCAGCATTTT. Translating gives CASSSQPRAGNQPQHF.

In its sample, this clonotype was seen a few times. The chain combines TRBV11-3 with TRBJ2-1; TRBD2 might be the D (5 bases). This CDR3 is built from 14 residues. Trimming removed 0 bases from V and 3 bases from J, with 6 bases in between. CDR1 is SGHNT and CDR2 is YENEEA in the germline V gene. The CDR3 spells CASSLDRGYNEQFF. CDR3 in DNA: TGTGCCAGCAGCTTAGATCGGGGCTACAATGAGCAGTTCTTC.

V gene TRBV27 combines with J gene TRBJ2-5, with D maybe TRBD2 (6 bases). The CDR3 has 12 amino acids. CDR1 is MNHEY and CDR2 is SMNVEV in the germline V gene (reference sequence). Trimming removed 6 bases at V and 9 bases at J, with 14 bases between. For the CDR3, the DNA is TGTGCCAGCAGCTCATTCGGGAGACCCCAGTACTTC. As protein: CASSSFGRPQYF.

The DNA for the CDR3 is TGTGCCTGGAGGGAGGGCAGCAATCAGCCCCAGCATTTT. Translating it yields CAWREGSNQPQHF. J is TRBJ1-5 and V is TRBV30; D remains ambiguous. The germline V gene has CDR1 GTSNPN and CDR2 SVGIG (reference sequence). CDR3 length: 13 amino acids. Trimming took 3 bases from V and 1 from J, leaving 7 bases between them. The whole variable domain, filled in from reference TRBV30 and TRBJ1-5, reads SQTIHQWPATLVQPVGSPLSLECTVEGTSNPNLYWYRQAAGRGLQLLFYSVGIGQISSEVPQNLSASRPQDRQFILSSKKLLLSDSGFYLCAWREGSNQPQHFGDGTRLSIL.

The chain couples TRBV6-6 to TRBJ1-2; a weak D match, TRBD1 (5 bases). There are 14 residues in the CDR3. In germline, CDR1 is MNHNY, CDR2 SVGAGI (reference sequence). Trimming cost V 6 bases and J 7 bases, with 18 bases left between them. CDR3 DNA: TGTGCCAGCAGCACGCAACCCGGGACCGGTGGCTACACCTTC. Its translation: CASSTQPGTGGYTF.

This clonotype was counted between two and nine times. CDR3 residues: CATSAQGANYGYTF. CDR3 bases: TGTGCCACCAGTGCCCAGGGGGCGAACTATGGCTACACCTTC. This chain joins TRBV24-1 and TRBJ1-2; 8 nucleotides line up with TRBD1. CDR3 size: 14 residues. Per the germline V gene, CDR1 is KGHDR and CDR2 is SFDVKD. The V segment lost 5 bases and the J segment 2 bases; nucleotides outside the gene matches: 3.

This clonotype was found many times. The chain joins TRBV7-2 to TRBJ2-2; 12 positions agree with TRBD2. With 1 base clipped from V and 0 bases from J, the junction kept 3 bases outside the gene matches. In germline, CDR1 is SGHTA, CDR2 FQGNSA. CDR3 length: 18 amino acids. The CDR3 loop is CASSLVLAGGTNTGELFF. The CDR3 region has the DNA TGTGCCAGCAGCTTAGTTCTAGCGGGGGGGACGAACACCGGGGAGCTGTTTTTT.

The chain links TRBV7-8 to TRBJ2-3, with 9 bases identical to TRBD2. The V gene's germline CDR1 is SGHVS and CDR2 FQNEAQ. The CDR3 runs to 16 residues. Germline trimming cut 1 base from V and 8 bases from J; bases unmatched to any gene: 10. Written as DNA, the CDR3 is TGTGCCAGCAGCTTAGTAGTAGCGGGGGCCCGGGGTACGCAGTATTTT. This codes for CASSLVVAGARGTQYF.

V gene TRBV20-1 combines with J gene TRBJ1-5; D remains unclear. Trimming removed 1 base at V and 4 bases at J, with 17 bases between. This CDR3 has 16 amino acids. Germline values: CDR1 DFQATT, CDR2 SNEGSKA (reference sequence). The CDR3 DNA follows: TGCAGTGCTAGAGGTGTTGGAGACTTAAAAAATCAGCCCCAGCATTTT. As protein: CSARGVGDLKNQPQHF.

The chain recombines TRBV7-2 with TRBJ2-2; a possible D gene is TRBD2 (7 bases). Germline CDR1 is SGHTA and CDR2 is FQGNSA. This CDR3 spans 16 amino acids. V lost 4 bases and J 5 bases, leaving 17 bases between the germline ends. The DNA of the CDR3 is TGTGCCAGCAGCTCCTGGGGGGGGCCGTGGACCGGGGAGCTGTTTTTT. This codes for CASSSWGGPWTGELFF.

This clonotype has a handful of counts. The gene calls are TRBV12-3 or TRBV12-4 and TRBJ2-5; a possible D gene is TRBD2 (5 bases). Trimming shortened V by 0 bases and J by 4 bases, and 12 bases separated the two germline ends. This CDR3 comprises 15 residues. The CDR3: CASSLALGSGETQYF. The CDR3, as DNA: TGTGCCAGCAGTTTAGCCCTGGGCAGCGGAGAGACCCAGTACTTC.